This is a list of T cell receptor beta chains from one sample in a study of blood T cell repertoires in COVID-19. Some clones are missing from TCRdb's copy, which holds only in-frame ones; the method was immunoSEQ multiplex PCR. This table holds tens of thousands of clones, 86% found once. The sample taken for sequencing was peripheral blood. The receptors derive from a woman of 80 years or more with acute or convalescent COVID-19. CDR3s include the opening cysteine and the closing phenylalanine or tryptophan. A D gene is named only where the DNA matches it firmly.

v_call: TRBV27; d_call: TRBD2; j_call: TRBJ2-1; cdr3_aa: CAVKRDSNNEQFF
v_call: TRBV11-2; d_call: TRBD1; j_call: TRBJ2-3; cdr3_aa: CASSLGQGPTDTQYF
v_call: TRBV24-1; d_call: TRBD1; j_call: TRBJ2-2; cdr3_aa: CATSDSGQGNAGELFF
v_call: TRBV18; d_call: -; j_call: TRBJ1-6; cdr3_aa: CASSPARVDSPLHF
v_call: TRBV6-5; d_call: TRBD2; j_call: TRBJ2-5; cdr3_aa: CASSYSPGGGGETQYF
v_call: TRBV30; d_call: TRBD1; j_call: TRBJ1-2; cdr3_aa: CAWSRTGRDGYTF
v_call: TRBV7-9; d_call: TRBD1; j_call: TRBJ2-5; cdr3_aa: CATSRQGAQETQYF
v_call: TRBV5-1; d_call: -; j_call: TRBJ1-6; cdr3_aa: CASSLEAGVRSPLHF
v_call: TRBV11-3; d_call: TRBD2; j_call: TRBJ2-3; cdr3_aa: CASSEKGLAGGYSTDTQYF
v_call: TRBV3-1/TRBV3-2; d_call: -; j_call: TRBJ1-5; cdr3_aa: CASRMGGGEPQHF
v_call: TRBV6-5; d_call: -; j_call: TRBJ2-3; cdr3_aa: CASSRTGTDADTQYF
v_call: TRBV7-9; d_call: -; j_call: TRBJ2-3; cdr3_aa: CASTSSWGEDWDTQYF
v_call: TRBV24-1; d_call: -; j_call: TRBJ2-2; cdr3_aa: CATSDRTAPNTGELFF
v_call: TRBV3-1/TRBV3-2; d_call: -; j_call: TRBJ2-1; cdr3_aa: CASSQEVWGENEQFF
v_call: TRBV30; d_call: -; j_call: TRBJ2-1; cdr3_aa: CAWRGGDVIYNEQFF
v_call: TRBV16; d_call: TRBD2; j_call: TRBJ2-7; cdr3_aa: CASSQSASGKYVSYEQYF
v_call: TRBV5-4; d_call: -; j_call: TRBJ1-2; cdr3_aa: CASSLGREKANYGYTF